This T cell receptor (beta chain) is drawn from a study of control samples from healthy donors and cancer patients (TCRdb year 2020). The CDR3 numbers 12 residues from cysteine through phenylalanine. Here the CDR3 DNA is all that survives: 36 bases in frame from base 1. CDR1 and CDR2 are read off the germline V gene as MNHEY and SVGAGI. Deletion took 6 bases off V and 3 bases off J, with a span of 9 bases between the germline ends. Library preparation employed the immunoSEQ multiplex PCR assay. As stored in TCRdb, this immuneACCESS dataset retains in-frame rearrangements with V and J assigned. A fraction of the clones does not appear; measured against another copy, unresolved V genes explain less than half of the discrepancy, and the remainder lacks a known reason. Within this sample are about 150,000 clones, with around 94% of them counted one time only. The ten largest clonotypes hold 1.3% to 1.5% of the sample.

On this clone itself: What antigen it recognizes has not been identified. Base quality data are lacking; no much larger clone is found one base away.

The TCR sequence derives from a woman younger than 30 in good health. Source material: blood. This sequence uses TRBV6-5 and TRBJ2-7; the D segment cannot be called with confidence. In nucleotide form, the sequence is TGTGCCAGCAGCCGAACCGGCTACGAGCAGTACTTC. It translates as CASSRTGYEQYF.